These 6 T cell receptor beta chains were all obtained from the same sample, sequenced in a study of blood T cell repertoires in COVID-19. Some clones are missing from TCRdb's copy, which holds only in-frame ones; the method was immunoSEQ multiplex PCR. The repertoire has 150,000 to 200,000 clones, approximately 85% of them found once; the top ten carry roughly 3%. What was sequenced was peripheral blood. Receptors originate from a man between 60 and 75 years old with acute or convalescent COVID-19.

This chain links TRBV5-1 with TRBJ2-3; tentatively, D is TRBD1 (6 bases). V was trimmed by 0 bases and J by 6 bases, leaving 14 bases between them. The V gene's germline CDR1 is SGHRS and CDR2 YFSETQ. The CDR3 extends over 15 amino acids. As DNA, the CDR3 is TGCGCCAGCAGCTTGGCCGGAGCAGGGGTGGATACGCAGTATTTT. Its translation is CASSLAGAGVDTQYF.

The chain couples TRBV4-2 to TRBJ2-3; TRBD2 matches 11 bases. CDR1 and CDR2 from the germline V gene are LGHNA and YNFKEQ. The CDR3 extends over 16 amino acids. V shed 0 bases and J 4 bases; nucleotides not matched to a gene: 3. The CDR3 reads CASSQDSGRGADTQYF. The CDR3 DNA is TGTGCCAGCAGCCAAGATAGCGGGAGGGGGGCAGATACGCAGTATTTT.

The CDR3 bases are TGTGCCAGCAGTTACTCATTAGACAGGGACAATGGCTACACCTTC. This gives the protein CASSYSLDRDNGYTF. The rearrangement joins TRBV6-5 to TRBJ1-2, with 7 bases identical to TRBD1. The CDR3 is 15 residues long. Germline lookup yields CDR1 MNHEY and CDR2 SVGAGI. V gave up 0 bases and J gave up 6 bases; unmatched junction bases: 7.

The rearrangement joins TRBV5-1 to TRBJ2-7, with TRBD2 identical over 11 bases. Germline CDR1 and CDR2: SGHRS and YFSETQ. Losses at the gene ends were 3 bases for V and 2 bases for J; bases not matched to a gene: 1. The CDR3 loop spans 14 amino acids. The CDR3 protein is CASSSTSGAYEQYF. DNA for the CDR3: TGCGCCAGCAGCTCGACTAGCGGGGCCTACGAGCAGTACTTC.

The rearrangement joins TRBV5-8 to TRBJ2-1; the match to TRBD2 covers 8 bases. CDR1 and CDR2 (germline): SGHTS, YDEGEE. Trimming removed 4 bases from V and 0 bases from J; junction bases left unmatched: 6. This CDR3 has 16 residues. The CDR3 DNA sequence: TGTGCCAGCAGCCCGACGGGGGGGAGCTCCTACAATGAGCAGTTCTTC. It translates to CASSPTGGSSYNEQFF.

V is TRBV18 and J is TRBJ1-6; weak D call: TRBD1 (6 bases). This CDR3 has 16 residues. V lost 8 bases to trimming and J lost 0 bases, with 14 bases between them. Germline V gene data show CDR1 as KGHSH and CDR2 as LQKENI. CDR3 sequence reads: CASTGQLSSYNSPLHF. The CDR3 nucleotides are TGTGCCAGCACCGGACAGCTGAGCTCCTATAATTCACCCCTCCACTTT.